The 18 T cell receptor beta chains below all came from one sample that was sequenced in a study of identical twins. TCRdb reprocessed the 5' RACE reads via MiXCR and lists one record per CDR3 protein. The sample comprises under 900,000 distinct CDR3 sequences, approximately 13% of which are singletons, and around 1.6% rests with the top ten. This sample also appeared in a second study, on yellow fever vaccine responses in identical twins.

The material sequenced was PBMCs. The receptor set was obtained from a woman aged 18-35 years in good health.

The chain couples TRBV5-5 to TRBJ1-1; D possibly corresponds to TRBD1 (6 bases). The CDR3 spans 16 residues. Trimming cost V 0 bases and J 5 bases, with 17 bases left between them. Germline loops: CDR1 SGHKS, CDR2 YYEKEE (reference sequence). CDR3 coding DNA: TGTGCCAGCAGCTTGGGGCCGGGACAAAGGGGTACTGAAGCTTTCTTT. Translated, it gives CASSLGPGQRGTEAFF.

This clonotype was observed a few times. The CDR3, as DNA: TGTGCCAGCAGCCCGGGACTAGTAGGCTCCTACGAGCAGTACTTC. Its translation is CASSPGLVGSYEQYF. The chain has TRBV5-8 and TRBJ2-7; 8 bases align to TRBD2. CDR1 is SGHTS, CDR2 YDEGEE, per germline. The CDR3 length is 15 residues. Unmatched junction bases numbered 6, after V lost 4 bases and J lost 0 bases.

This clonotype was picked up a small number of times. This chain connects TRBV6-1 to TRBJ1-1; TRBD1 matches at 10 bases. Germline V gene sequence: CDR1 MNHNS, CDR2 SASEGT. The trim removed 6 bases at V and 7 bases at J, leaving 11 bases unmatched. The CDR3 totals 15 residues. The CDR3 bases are TGTGCCAGCAGCCCAACCGGGACAGGGGATATTGAAGCTTTCTTT. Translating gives CASSPTGTGDIEAFF.

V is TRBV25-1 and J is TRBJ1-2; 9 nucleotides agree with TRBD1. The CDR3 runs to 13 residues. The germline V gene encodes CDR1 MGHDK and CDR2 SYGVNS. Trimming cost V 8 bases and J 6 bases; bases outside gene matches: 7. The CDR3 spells CASFSDRGDGYTF. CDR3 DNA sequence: TGTGCCAGCTTCTCGGACAGGGGAGATGGCTACACCTTC.

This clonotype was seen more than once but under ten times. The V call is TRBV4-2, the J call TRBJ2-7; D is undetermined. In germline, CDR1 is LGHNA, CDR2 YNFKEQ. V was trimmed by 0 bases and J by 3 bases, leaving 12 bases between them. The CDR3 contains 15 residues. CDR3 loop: CASSQDRGSYYEQYF. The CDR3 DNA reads TGTGCCAGCAGCCAAGATCGTGGGTCGTACTACGAGCAGTACTTC.

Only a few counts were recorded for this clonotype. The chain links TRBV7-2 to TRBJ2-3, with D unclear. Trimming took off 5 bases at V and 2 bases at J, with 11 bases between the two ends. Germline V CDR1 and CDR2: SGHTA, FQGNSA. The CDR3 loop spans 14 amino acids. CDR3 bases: TGTGCCAGCAGCCGAGGTTTGGTCACAGATACGCAGTATTTT. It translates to CASSRGLVTDTQYF.

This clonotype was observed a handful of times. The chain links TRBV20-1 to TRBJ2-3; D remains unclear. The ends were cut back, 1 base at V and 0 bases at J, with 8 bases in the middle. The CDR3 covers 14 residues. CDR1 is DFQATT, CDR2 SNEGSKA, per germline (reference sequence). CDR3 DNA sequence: TGCAGTGCTAGAGTGGCAACTAGCACAGATACGCAGTATTTT. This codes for CSARVATSTDTQYF.

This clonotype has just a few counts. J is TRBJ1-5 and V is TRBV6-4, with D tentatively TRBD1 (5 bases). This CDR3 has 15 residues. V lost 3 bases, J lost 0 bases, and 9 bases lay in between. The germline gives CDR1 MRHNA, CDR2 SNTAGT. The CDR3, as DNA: TGTGCCAGCAGTGAGGGGGGACTTAGCAATCAGCCCCAGCATTTT. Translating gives CASSEGGLSNQPQHF.

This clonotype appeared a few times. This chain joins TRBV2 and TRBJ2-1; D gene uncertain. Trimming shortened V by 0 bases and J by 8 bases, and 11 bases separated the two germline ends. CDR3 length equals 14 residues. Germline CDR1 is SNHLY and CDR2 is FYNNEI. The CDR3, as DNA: TGTGCCAGCAGTGAAGCGGGGTCGGAAGATGAGCAGTTCTTC. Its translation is CASSEAGSEDEQFF.

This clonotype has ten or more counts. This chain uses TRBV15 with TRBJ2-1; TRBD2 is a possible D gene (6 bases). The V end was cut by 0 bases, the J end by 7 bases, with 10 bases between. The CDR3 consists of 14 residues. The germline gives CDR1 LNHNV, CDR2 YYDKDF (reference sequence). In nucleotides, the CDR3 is TGTGCCACCAGCAGAGATCCTGGGGGGAATGAGCAGTTCTTC. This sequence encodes CATSRDPGGNEQFF.

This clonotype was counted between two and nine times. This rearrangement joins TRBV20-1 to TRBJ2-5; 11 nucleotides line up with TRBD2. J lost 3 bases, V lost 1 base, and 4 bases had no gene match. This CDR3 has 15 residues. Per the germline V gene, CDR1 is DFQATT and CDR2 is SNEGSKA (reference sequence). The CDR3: CSARASGGKKETQYF. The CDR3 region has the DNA TGCAGTGCTAGAGCTAGCGGGGGGAAGAAAGAGACCCAGTACTTC.

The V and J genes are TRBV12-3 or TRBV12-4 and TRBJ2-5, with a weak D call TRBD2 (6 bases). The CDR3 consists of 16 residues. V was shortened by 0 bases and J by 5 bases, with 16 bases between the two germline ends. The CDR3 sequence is CASSLARGGAGETQYF. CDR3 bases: TGTGCCAGCAGTTTAGCCCGAGGAGGGGCTGGGGAGACCCAGTACTTC.

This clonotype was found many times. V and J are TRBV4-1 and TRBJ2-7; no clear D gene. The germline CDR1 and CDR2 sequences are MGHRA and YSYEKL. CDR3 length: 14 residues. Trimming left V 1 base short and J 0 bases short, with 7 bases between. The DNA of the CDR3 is TGCGCCAGCAGCCAAGGGCACGGCTCCTACGAGCAGTACGTC. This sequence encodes CASSQGHGSYEQYV.

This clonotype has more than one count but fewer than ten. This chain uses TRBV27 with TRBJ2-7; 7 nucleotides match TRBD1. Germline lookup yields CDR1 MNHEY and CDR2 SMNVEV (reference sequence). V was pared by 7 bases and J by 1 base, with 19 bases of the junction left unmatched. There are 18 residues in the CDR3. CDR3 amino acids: CASTTPRDSGRKSYEQYF. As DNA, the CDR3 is TGTGCCAGCACAACCCCCCGGGACAGTGGCCGCAAATCCTACGAGCAGTACTTC.

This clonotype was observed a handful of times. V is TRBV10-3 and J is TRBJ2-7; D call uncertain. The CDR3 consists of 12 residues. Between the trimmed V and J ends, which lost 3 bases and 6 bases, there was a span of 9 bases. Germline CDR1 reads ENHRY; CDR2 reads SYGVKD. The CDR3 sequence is CAISDTTGEQYF. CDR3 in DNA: TGTGCCATCAGTGACACTACCGGCGAGCAGTACTTC.

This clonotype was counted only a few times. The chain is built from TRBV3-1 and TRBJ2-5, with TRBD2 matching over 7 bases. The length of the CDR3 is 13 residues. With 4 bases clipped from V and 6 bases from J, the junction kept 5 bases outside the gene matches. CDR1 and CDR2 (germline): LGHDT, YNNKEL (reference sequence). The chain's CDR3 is CASSPGGMQTQYF. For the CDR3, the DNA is TGTGCCAGCAGCCCGGGAGGAATGCAGACCCAGTACTTC.

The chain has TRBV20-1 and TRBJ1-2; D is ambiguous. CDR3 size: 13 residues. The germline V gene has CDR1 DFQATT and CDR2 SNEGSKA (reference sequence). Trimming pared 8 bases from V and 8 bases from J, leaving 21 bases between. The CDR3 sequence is CSSPRGGHSGYTF. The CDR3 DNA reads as TGCAGTTCCCCTCGGGGAGGGCATTCCGGCTACACCTTC.

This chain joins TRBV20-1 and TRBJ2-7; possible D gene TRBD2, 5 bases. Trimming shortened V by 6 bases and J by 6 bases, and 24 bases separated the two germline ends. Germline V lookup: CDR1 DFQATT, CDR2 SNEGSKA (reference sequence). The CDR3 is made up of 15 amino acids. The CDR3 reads CSAGLPLASGVEQYF. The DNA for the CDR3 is TGCAGTGCCGGCCTACCCCTAGCTTCCGGAGTCGAGCAGTACTTC.